Following are 17 T cell receptor beta chains from one sample sequenced in a study of T cells in women clearing cervical HPV infection (dated by TCRdb to between 2017 and 2018). To prepare the library, the immunoSEQ multiplex PCR assay was applied. TCRdb obtained this table from immuneACCESS and retained in-frame rearrangements with V and J assigned. These tables miss some clones; where compared with another copy, unresolved V genes account for less than half of the shortfall, and the remainder is unexplained. The data table for this sample lists 20,000 to 25,000 clones. The ten largest account for 6% of the sample. The material sequenced was blood buffy coat. The receptors shown here come from a woman aged 18 to 69 with a cervical HPV16 infection that either progressed to CIN3+ or cleared (not recorded which).

Regarding this clone: The CDR3 extends 3 residues past the end of the read, so its final part is completed from the germline J gene. The V call is TRBV19, the J call TRBJ1-5; a weak D match, TRBD1 (6 bases). Trimming took 5 bases from V and 6 from J, leaving 14 bases between them. The CDR3 covers 14 residues. Per germline, CDR1 LNHDA and CDR2 SQIVND (reference sequence). The covered CDR3 bases are TGTGCCAGTAGTTTGGGGGGGGCGGGTCAGCCC. Its translation: CASSLGGAGQP. The full CDR3 is CASSLGGAGQPQHF.

Details on this clone: The read terminates 3 residues ahead of where the CDR3 ends, so the germline J gene completes it. This sequence joins TRBV7-2 and TRBJ1-6; D remains ambiguous. V was pared by 5 bases and J by 2 bases, with 7 bases between. The CDR3 extends over 14 amino acids. Germline V gene data show CDR1 as SGHTA and CDR2 as FQGNSA. The CDR3 is CASSRVAYNSPLHF. Partial CDR3 DNA: TGTGCCAGCAGCAGGGTTGCCTATAATTCACCC.

In regard to this clone: With the read ending 3 residues before the CDR3 end, the germline J gene is used to fill in that end. The chain is built from TRBV28 and TRBJ1-2; TRBD1 aligns across 7 bases. CDR3 length: 12 residues. Germline V gene sequence: CDR1 MDHEN, CDR2 SYDVKM. The CDR3 here is CASSYRTGGYTF. The DNA read from the CDR3 is TGTGCCAGCAGTTACAGGACAGGAGGC.

In regard to this clone: The read ends 3 residues before the CDR3 terminus; that terminus is restored from the germline J gene. The chain is built from TRBV20-1 and TRBJ1-5; TRBD1 matches at 8 bases. The length of the CDR3 is 16 residues. The ends lost 4 bases at V and 1 base at J; junction bases unmatched: 9. Germline values: CDR1 DFQATT, CDR2 SNEGSKA (reference sequence). The CDR3 DNA, read in part, is TGCAGTGCTACTGACAGGGGCGGCGCGAGCAATCAGCCC. It encodes CSATDRGGASNQP. The full CDR3 is CSATDRGGASNQPQHF.

As concerns this clone: Coverage ceases 3 residues before the CDR3 finishes, and the germline J gene fills in the end. The chain combines TRBV9 with TRBJ2-3; 8 bases align to TRBD2. This CDR3 region has 17 residues. The germline V gene has CDR1 SGDLS and CDR2 YYNGEE. The V gene end was trimmed by 0 bases and the J gene end by 2 bases; junction bases not matched to a gene: 8. The DNA read from the CDR3 is TGTGCCAGCAGCGTAGGGGTAGCGGGGTCTTTCACAGATACG. Its translation is CASSVGVAGSFTDT. The full CDR3 protein is CASSVGVAGSFTDTQYF. The entire variable domain, with the rest obtained from reference TRBV9 and TRBJ2-3, is as follows: DSGVTQTPKHLITATGQRVTLRCSPRSGDLSVYWYQQSLDQGLQFLIQYYNGEERAKGNILERFSAQQFPDLHSELNLSSLELGDSALYFCASSVGVAGSFTDTQYFGPGTRLTVL.

For this clone: The read ends 3 residues before the CDR3 terminus; that terminus is restored from the germline J gene. V gene TRBV11-3 combines with J gene TRBJ2-5, with 8 bases matching TRBD1. The length of the CDR3 is 13 residues. Losses at the gene ends were 5 bases for V and 5 bases for J; bases not matched to a gene: 4. CDR1 SGHNT and CDR2 YENEEA come from the germline V gene. Incomplete CDR3 DNA: TGTGCCAGCAGCCCACAGGGGGGTGAGACC. It yields the protein CASSPQGGET. The entire CDR3 sequence reads CASSPQGGETQYF. The full variable domain, in which reference TRBV11-3 and TRBJ2-5 provide the parts outside the CDR3, is EAGVVQSPRYKIIEKKQPVAFWCNPISGHNTLYWYLQNLGQGPELLIRYENEEAVDDSQLPKDRFSAERLKGVDSTLKIQPAELGDSAVYLCASSPQGGETQYFGPGTRLLVL.

With respect to this clone: The missing CDR3 end, 3 residues past where the read stops, is filled in from the germline J gene. This chain joins TRBV19 and TRBJ2-7; 7 positions match TRBD2. The CDR3 runs 15 residues. Per the germline V gene, CDR1 is LNHDA and CDR2 is SQIVND (reference sequence). The ends lost 2 bases at V and 5 bases at J; junction bases unmatched: 9. CDR3 sequence: CASSISGGSGDEQYF. The sequenced CDR3 bases are TGTGCCAGTAGTATAAGTGGCGGGAGCGGCGACGAG.

Worth noting for this clone: Read sequence stops 3 residues before the CDR3 end, and the germline J gene provides the missing end. This chain uses TRBV5-1 with TRBJ1-6; D is uncertain. Trimming cost V 0 bases and J 0 bases, with 7 bases left between them. The CDR3 has 16 residues. CDR1 is SGHRS and CDR2 is YFSETQ in the germline V gene. CDR3 DNA (partial): TGCGCCAGCAGCTTGGTCCCGGGCTCCTATAATTCACCC. Translation gives CASSLVPGSYNSP. The entire CDR3 protein is CASSLVPGSYNSPLHF.

To note about this clone: Read data end 3 residues before the CDR3 end; the end is taken from the germline J gene. This sequence joins TRBV18 and TRBJ1-2; 7 positions match TRBD1. The CDR3 runs to 15 residues. Germline V CDR1 and CDR2: KGHSH, LQKENI. The part of the CDR3 DNA that was read is TGTGCCAGCTCTTACATACAGGGGCCCACCTACGAC. It specifies CASSYIQGPTYD. The CDR3 in its entirety is CASSYIQGPTYDYTF. The full variable domain, completed using reference TRBV18 and TRBJ1-2, is NAGVMQNPRHLVRRRGQEARLRCSPMKGHSHVYWYRQLPEEGLKFMVYLQKENIIDESGMPKERFSAEFPKEGPSILRIQQVVRGDSAAYFCASSYIQGPTYDYTFGSGTRLTVV.

On this clone: The read is 3 residues too short to cover the CDR3 end, so that end is filled in from the germline J gene. The genes are TRBV28 and TRBJ2-7, with 12 bases matching TRBD2. The V segment lost 6 bases and the J segment 4 bases; nucleotides outside the gene matches: 10. This CDR3 is built from 16 residues. Per the germline V gene, CDR1 is MDHEN and CDR2 is SYDVKM. The CDR3 reads CASRHRTSGRSYEQYF. CDR3 DNA (partial): TGTGCCAGCAGACACCGTACTAGCGGGAGGTCGTACGAG.

Of note for this clone: The sequenced fragment ends 3 residues before the CDR3 boundary, so the rest is inferred from the germline J gene. The chain combines TRBV5-1 with TRBJ2-3; 9 positions agree with TRBD1. V lost 4 bases and J lost 1; bases outside the gene matches: 4. Germline V lookup: CDR1 SGHRS, CDR2 YFSETQ. This CDR3 spans 15 amino acids. Partial CDR3 DNA: TGCGCCAGCAGCCCGGGACAGGGAGGCACAGATACG. Protein sequence: CASSPGQGGTDT. The entire CDR3 reads CASSPGQGGTDTQYF.

As concerns this clone: The read finishes 3 residues shy of the CDR3 end, and the germline J gene is used to complete it. The chain couples TRBV7-6 to TRBJ2-2; D possibly corresponds to TRBD2 (5 bases). Trimming shortened V by 1 base and J by 4 bases, and 19 bases separated the two germline ends. Looked up from germline, CDR1 is SGHVS and CDR2 is FNYEAQ. There are 18 residues in the CDR3. CDR3: CASSLVLETHEGTGELFF. Incomplete CDR3 DNA: TGTGCCAGCAGCTTAGTTCTCGAGACACACGAGGGCACCGGGGAG.

For this clone: The CDR3 end lies 3 residues beyond the end of the read and is filled in from the germline J gene. The rearrangement joins TRBV18 to TRBJ2-4; possibly TRBD2 for D (7 bases). CDR3 size: 13 residues. The germline CDR1 and CDR2 sequences are KGHSH and LQKENI. The V and J ends lost 6 bases and 6 bases respectively, with 12 bases between them. CDR3 DNA (partial): TGTGCCAGCTCGGGGGGGGCCGGAAACATT. Its translation is CASSGGAGNI. The CDR3 as a whole reads CASSGGAGNIQYF.

As to this clone: The read ends 3 residues early relative to the CDR3; the germline J gene fills the gap. The V gene is TRBV19, the J gene TRBJ1-1; maybe TRBD1 (6 bases). Germline CDR1 reads LNHDA; CDR2 reads SQIVND (reference sequence). V dropped 7 bases and J dropped 0 bases, with 12 bases sitting between them. This CDR3 has 14 residues. The sequenced part of the CDR3 DNA is TGTGCCAGTACAAGGCGGGACATGAACACTGAA. Translation gives CASTRRDMNTE. The CDR3 as a whole reads CASTRRDMNTEAFF.

For this clone: The read terminates 3 residues ahead of where the CDR3 ends, so the germline J gene completes it. The genes are TRBV6-1 and TRBJ2-2; tentative D call: TRBD2 (6 bases). CDR1 is MNHNS and CDR2 is SASEGT in the germline V gene. The CDR3 covers 17 residues. The V end was cut by 0 bases, the J end by 1 base, with 12 bases between. Here the CDR3 reads CASSEALAGLNTGELFF. The CDR3 DNA, read in part, is TGTGCCAGCAGTGAAGCTTTGGCGGGACTGAACACCGGGGAG.

Turning to this clone: The sequenced fragment ends 3 residues before the CDR3 boundary, so the rest is inferred from the germline J gene. The chain links TRBV29-1 to TRBJ2-2; TRBD2 matches 7 bases. The ends lost 0 bases at V and 5 bases at J; junction bases unmatched: 6. Germline CDR1 is SQVTM and CDR2 is ANQGSEA. The length of the CDR3 is 15 residues. CDR3 bases read: TGCAGCGTTGAAGAGGGGAGGGGTCGAACCGGGGAG. Its translation is CSVEEGRGRTGE. The entire CDR3 protein reads CSVEEGRGRTGELFF.

On this clone: Read data end 3 residues before the CDR3 end; the end is taken from the germline J gene. V is TRBV18 and J is TRBJ2-7, with D perhaps TRBD1 (6 bases). CDR1 and CDR2 (germline): KGHSH, LQKENI. The CDR3 sequence is 15 residues long. Trimming shortened V by 1 base and J by 2 bases, and 12 bases separated the two germline ends. The CDR3 DNA, read in part, is TGTGCCAGCTCACCACAGCAGGGGAGTACCTACGAG. Encoded protein: CASSPQQGSTYE. The whole CDR3 sequence is CASSPQQGSTYEQYF. The full variable domain, rest sourced from reference TRBV18 and TRBJ2-7, is NAGVMQNPRHLVRRRGQEARLRCSPMKGHSHVYWYRQLPEEGLKFMVYLQKENIIDESGMPKERFSAEFPKEGPSILRIQQVVRGDSAAYFCASSPQQGSTYEQYFGPGTRLTVT.